Shown below are 17 T cell receptor beta chains from a single sample sequenced in a study of blood T cells in healthy people across ages. A second about 6 to 11 cycle PCR used barcoded and J-beta primers. TCRdb redid the calling of the 5' RACE reads with MiXCR, one entry per CDR3 protein. The sample consists of around 1.7 million distinct CDR3 sequences, 25% to 30% of them appearing once. What was sequenced was blood. These receptors all come from a woman aged 25 to 39 in good health.

This clonotype was recorded at least ten times. The chain joins TRBV29-1 to TRBJ2-1; TRBD2 agrees at 13 bases. In germline, CDR1 is SQVTM, CDR2 ANQGSEA. V gave up 4 bases and J gave up 3 bases; unmatched junction bases: 3. This CDR3 has 15 amino acids. The CDR3 reads CSVGLAGGIYNEQFF. CDR3 bases: TGCAGCGTTGGACTAGCGGGAGGTATCTACAATGAGCAGTTCTTC.

This clonotype was seen more than once but under ten times. J is TRBJ2-5 and V is TRBV9; tentatively, D is TRBD1 (5 bases). Looked up from germline, CDR1 is SGDLS and CDR2 is YYNGEE. This CDR3 is 15 amino acids long. The germline V and J ends were trimmed by 0 bases and 5 bases, with 14 bases remaining between them. DNA for the CDR3: TGTGCCAGCAGCGTAGACGAAGGGGCTGGTGAGACCCAGTACTTC. It specifies CASSVDEGAGETQYF. Using reference TRBV9 and TRBJ2-5 for the parts outside the CDR3, the full variable domain is DSGVTQTPKHLITATGQRVTLRCSPRSGDLSVYWYQQSLDQGLQFLIQYYNGEERAKGNILERFSAQQFPDLHSELNLSSLELGDSALYFCASSVDEGAGETQYFGPGTRLLVL.

This clonotype was found many times. The chain carries TRBV12-3 or TRBV12-4 and TRBJ2-7; D is uncertain. Trimming pared 3 bases from V and 8 bases from J, leaving 11 bases between. The CDR3 covers 12 residues. CDR3 sequence reads: CASSFATPQQYF. Here the CDR3 DNA reads TGTGCCAGCAGTTTTGCAACTCCCCAGCAGTACTTC.

The genes are TRBV3-1 and TRBJ2-7, with a weak D call TRBD1 (6 bases). This CDR3 contains 15 residues. Germline-derived CDR1 and CDR2 are LGHDT and YNNKEL (reference sequence). The ends were cut back, 4 bases at V and 2 bases at J, with 15 bases in the middle. CDR3 amino acids: CASSRTGFGAYEQYF. The CDR3 DNA sequence: TGTGCCAGCAGCCGTACAGGGTTTGGGGCCTACGAGCAGTACTTC.

This clonotype occurred many times. The gene calls are TRBV7-2 and TRBJ2-5, with TRBD2 as a possible D gene (5 bases). V was clipped by 5 bases and J by 1 base, with 11 bases between them. Germline V gene sequence: CDR1 SGHTA, CDR2 FQGNSA. The CDR3 runs to 14 residues. The CDR3 sequence: CASSPPGIQETQYF. The CDR3 nucleotides read TGTGCCAGCAGCCCCCCGGGGATCCAAGAGACCCAGTACTTC.

This clonotype was detected only a few times. The chain joins TRBV29-1 to TRBJ2-5; 7 bases align to TRBD2. There are 15 residues in the CDR3. CDR1 and CDR2 (germline): SQVTM, ANQGSEA. Germline trimming cut 6 bases from V and 2 bases from J; bases unmatched to any gene: 12. CDR3 DNA sequence: TGCAGCGTGAGTCCGCGGGAGACGTGGCAAGAGACCCAGTACTTC. Encoded protein: CSVSPRETWQETQYF.

The chain carries TRBV20-1 and TRBJ2-1; D remains ambiguous. The germline V and J ends were trimmed by 6 bases and 0 bases, with 12 bases remaining between them. The length of the CDR3 is 14 residues. The germline V gene encodes CDR1 DFQATT and CDR2 SNEGSKA (reference sequence). Written as DNA, the CDR3 is TGCAGTGCCCCCGGAGTCTACTCCTACAATGAGCAGTTCTTC. Translation: CSAPGVYSYNEQFF.

The rearrangement links TRBV6-1 to TRBJ2-7; 9 bases line up with TRBD1. CDR1 and CDR2 from the germline V gene are MNHNS and SASEGT. V dropped 1 base and J dropped 5; count of bases not matched to a gene: 9. CDR3 size: 16 residues. This CDR3 is CASSEGLGQGVNEQYF. CDR3 nucleotides: TGTGCCAGCAGTGAAGGATTGGGACAGGGCGTTAACGAGCAGTACTTC.

In regard to this clonotype: Since a much larger clone is just one base distant, this may be a read error. V and J are TRBV12-3 or TRBV12-4 and TRBJ2-7, with 11 nucleotides matching TRBD2. The CDR3 is 15 residues long. The CDR3 nucleotides are TGTGTCAGCAGTTTAAGGATACTAGCGGGAGATGAGCAGTACTTC. It translates to CVSSLRILAGDEQYF.

The table lists this clonotype with a few counts. V and J are TRBV9 and TRBJ2-1; 8 bases map to TRBD2. The CDR3 covers 16 residues. In germline, CDR1 is SGDLS, CDR2 YYNGEE. Germline trimming cut 2 bases from V and 5 bases from J; bases unmatched to any gene: 9. The CDR3 bases are TGTGCCAGCAGCGTTCACGCCGGGACTAGGGACAATGAGCAGTTCTTC. This translates into CASSVHAGTRDNEQFF.

This clonotype was found once. A read error may account for a junction end that differs from germline. V gene TRBV20-1 combines with J gene TRBJ2-7, with 7 nucleotides matching TRBD2. Germline V lookup: CDR1 DFQATT, CDR2 SNEGSKA (reference sequence). CDR3 length: 13 residues. The CDR3 here is CSVRLWGGYEQYF. DNA of the CDR3: TGCAGTGTTAGATTGTGGGGGGGATACGAGCAGTACTTC.

The chain carries TRBV2 and TRBJ1-5, with D possibly TRBD1 on 5 matching bases. V gave up 3 bases and J gave up 0 bases, with 9 bases separating them. The CDR3 consists of 15 residues. CDR1 and CDR2 (germline): SNHLY, FYNNEI. CDR3 nucleotides: TGTGCCAGCAGTGACAGGGCTTATAGCAATCAGCCCCAGCATTTT. It encodes CASSDRAYSNQPQHF.

This clonotype came up many times. The chain carries TRBV12-3 or TRBV12-4 and TRBJ2-7; a possible D gene is TRBD2 (6 bases). V lost 6 bases, J lost 5 bases, and 14 bases lay in between. The CDR3 extends over 13 amino acids. CDR3 in DNA: TGTGCCAGCAGCCGGGACTCGGTCAACGAGCAGTACTTC. Translation gives CASSRDSVNEQYF.

This rearrangement joins TRBV7-9 to TRBJ2-1, with 8 bases aligning to TRBD1. The CDR3 extends over 14 amino acids. Germline CDR1 SEHNR, CDR2 FQNEAQ (reference sequence). J lost 13 bases, V lost 4 bases, and 12 bases had no gene match. CDR3 region: CASSSGQGEETQFF. Written as DNA, the CDR3 is TGTGCCAGCAGCTCCGGACAGGGAGAAGAGACCCAGTTCTTC.

The V gene is TRBV28, the J gene TRBJ2-7, with 7 bases identical to TRBD1. The germline CDR1 and CDR2 sequences are MDHEN and SYDVKM. V was clipped by 8 bases and J by 2 bases; unmatched bases: 9. CDR3 size: 14 residues. This CDR3 is CASGRLGTAYEQYF. CDR3 DNA: TGTGCCAGCGGTCGGCTCGGGACAGCCTACGAGCAGTACTTC.

The rearrangement uses TRBV7-2 and TRBJ2-3; D unresolved. Trimming pared 1 base from V and 7 bases from J, leaving 9 bases between. The CDR3 loop spans 13 amino acids. From germline, CDR1 is SGHTA and CDR2 FQGNSA. This CDR3 reads CASSLGNRNTQYF. As DNA, the CDR3 is TGTGCCAGCAGCTTAGGAAACCGAAATACGCAGTATTTT.

This clonotype was observed many times. The chain has TRBV12-3 or TRBV12-4 and TRBJ2-7; D uncertain. V was shortened by 6 bases and J by 0 bases, with 6 bases between the two germline ends. The CDR3 has 12 amino acids. The CDR3 spells CASRRTSYEQYF. Written as DNA, the CDR3 is TGTGCCAGCAGGCGCACCTCCTACGAGCAGTACTTC.